The entry that follows covers one T cell receptor beta chain sequence. No antigen is known for it. Sequencing used immunoSEQ multiplex PCR; TCRdb keeps in-frame clones, though not all of them. The table shows 120,000 to 150,000 clones, with approximately 94% occurring only once. The data were obtained in a study of T cell responses to AZD1222 COVID-19 vaccine. General study points: Donors were mostly white British, more females; clonal diversity possibly underestimated. Seropositivity was recorded at baseline in only 5 or 6 AZD1222 recipients.

This CDR3 is 15 amino acids long. CDR1 SGDLS and CDR2 YYNGEE come from the germline V gene. V lost 4 bases and J lost 2, with 15 bases in between. V gene TRBV9 combines with J gene TRBJ2-5; perhaps TRBD1 as D (5 bases). The clonotype comes from an adult in good health. The sample was peripheral blood, taken on day 0 of AZD1222 vaccination. The CDR3: CASSPIGATQETQYF. The CDR3 DNA reads TGTGCCAGCAGCCCCATTGGGGCCACTCAAGAGACCCAGTACTTC.